The 23 T cell receptor beta chains below come from one sample, sequenced in a study of blood T cell repertoires in COVID-19. Produced via immunoSEQ multiplex PCR; TCRdb's table is partial and in-frame only. The repertoire holds fewer than 35,000 clones, with 75% to 85% as singletons. Sequencing was performed on peripheral blood. The receptor set was obtained from a man aged 60 to 75 with active COVID-19.

This chain uses TRBV6-5 with TRBJ2-1; D perhaps matches TRBD2 (6 bases). Trimming left V 2 bases short and J 4 bases short, with 12 bases between. The CDR3 is 15 amino acids. Germline values: CDR1 MNHEY, CDR2 SVGAGI. The CDR3 coding sequence is TGTGCCAGCAGTTACGTAGCGGCCCCTTACAATGAGCAGTTCTTC. Translating it yields CASSYVAAPYNEQFF.

V is TRBV29-1 and J is TRBJ2-5; maybe TRBD2 (5 bases). Germline V gives CDR1 SQVTM, CDR2 ANQGSEA. Trimming left V 7 bases short and J 5 bases short, with 17 bases between. The CDR3 contains 13 residues. CDR3 sequence reads: CSAPLRGRETQYF. For the CDR3, the DNA is TGCAGCGCCCCCCTCAGAGGGCGGGAGACCCAGTACTTC.

The rearrangement joins TRBV5-4 to TRBJ2-3; the match to TRBD2 covers 11 bases. The CDR3 extends over 15 amino acids. V lost 1 base and J lost 7; bases outside the gene matches: 5. Per germline, CDR1 SGHNT and CDR2 YYREEE (reference sequence). The CDR3 loop is CASSLRLAGSNTQYF. CDR3 sequence (DNA): TGTGCCAGCAGCTTGAGACTAGCGGGATCGAATACGCAGTATTTT.

This rearrangement joins TRBV5-8 to TRBJ2-1; 9 bases align to TRBD1. There are 16 residues in the CDR3. Germline assignment: CDR1 SGHTS and CDR2 YDEGEE. The junction had 5 bases not matched to a gene; V was cut back by 1 base and J by 3 bases. The CDR3 is CASSLFPTGGYNEQFF. As DNA, the CDR3 is TGTGCCAGCAGCTTGTTCCCGACAGGGGGCTACAATGAGCAGTTCTTC.

The rearrangement links TRBV5-5 to TRBJ1-6, with D unclear. CDR3 length: 16 residues. Trimming took off 4 bases at V and 1 base at J, with 12 bases between the two ends. The germline CDR1 and CDR2 sequences are SGHKS and YYEKEE (reference sequence). CDR3 in DNA: TGTGCCAGCAGCCCAACTCCGGGATCCTATAATTCACCCCTCCACTTT. Translation gives CASSPTPGSYNSPLHF. Full variable domain (rest looked up from reference TRBV5-5 and TRBJ1-6): DAGVTQSPTHLIKTRGQQVTLRCSPISGHKSVSWYQQVLGQGPQFIFQYYEKEERGRGNFPDRFSARQFPNYSSELNVNALLLGDSALYLCASSPTPGSYNSPLHFGNGTRLTVT.

The CDR3 region has the DNA TGTGCCAGCAGTGAAGTGGGTAGACAGGGAGGCAATCAGCCCCAGCATTTT. Its protein product is CASSEVGRQGGNQPQHF. The chain links TRBV6-1 to TRBJ1-5, with 7 bases lining up with TRBD1. Germline V gene data show CDR1 as MNHNS and CDR2 as SASEGT. The CDR3 is made up of 17 amino acids. Unmatched junction bases numbered 8, after V lost 1 base and J lost 2 bases.

V gene TRBV5-1 combines with J gene TRBJ1-6; unclear D gene. Germline lookup yields CDR1 SGHRS and CDR2 YFSETQ. The V end was cut by 1 base, the J end by 4 bases, with 6 bases between. The CDR3 is made up of 14 amino acids. In DNA form, the CDR3 reads TGCGCCAGCAGCTTGCCCGCGTATAATTCACCCCTCCACTTT. The encoded protein is CASSLPAYNSPLHF.

This clone was counted a few times. The CDR3 loop reads CASSYWGQGSPLHF. The CDR3 DNA sequence: TGTGCCAGCAGTTACTGGGGGCAAGGCTCACCCCTCCACTTT. The genes are TRBV6-2 or TRBV6-3 and TRBJ1-6; TRBD1 is a possible D gene (6 bases). Per the germline V gene, CDR1 is MNHEY and CDR2 is SVGEGT. The CDR3 has 14 residues. V was pared by 1 base and J by 10 bases, with 11 bases between.

The chain uses TRBV24-1 and TRBJ2-1; 10 nucleotides align to TRBD2. CDR1 and CDR2 (germline): KGHDR, SFDVKD. The CDR3 length is 20 residues. The V gene end was trimmed by 7 bases and the J gene end by 2 bases; junction bases not matched to a gene: 19. CDR3 DNA: TGTGCCACCAGCGCTCCGGGCCTGGCGAGCGGGAGGGCCACCTACAATGAGCAGTTCTTC. Translating it yields CATSAPGLASGRATYNEQFF.

The chain is built from TRBV18 and TRBJ1-5, with D maybe TRBD1 (5 bases). The CDR3 totals 17 residues. The germline gives CDR1 KGHSH, CDR2 LQKENI. V was cut by 2 bases and J by 6 bases, with 20 bases left in between. The CDR3 protein is CASSPNGGGGGSQPQHF. As DNA, the CDR3 is TGTGCCAGCTCACCAAATGGGGGAGGTGGAGGGAGTCAGCCCCAGCATTTT.

This chain uses TRBV7-2 with TRBJ2-3; unclear D gene. Trimming pared 5 bases from V and 1 base from J, leaving 16 bases between. Germline CDR1 SGHTA, CDR2 FQGNSA. CDR3 length equals 16 residues. The CDR3 bases are TGTGCCAGCAGCCTACAAATGGTTCTAGGCACAGATACGCAGTATTTT. It encodes CASSLQMVLGTDTQYF.

The chain couples TRBV19 to TRBJ2-1; 9 bases align to TRBD2. J was trimmed by 5 bases and V by 7 bases; bases with no gene match: 15. The length of the CDR3 is 17 residues. CDR1 and CDR2 from the germline V gene are LNHDA and SQIVND (reference sequence). The CDR3 loop is CASTLGRSGRPNNEQFF. The CDR3, as DNA: TGTGCCAGTACCCTTGGTAGGAGCGGGAGGCCAAACAATGAGCAGTTCTTC.

CDR3 residues: CASSLSSGSSYNEQFF. The CDR3 DNA reads as TGTGCCAGCAGCTTATCTAGCGGGAGCTCCTACAATGAGCAGTTCTTC. The V and J genes are TRBV7-9 and TRBJ2-1, with 10 nucleotides matching TRBD2. CDR1 SEHNR and CDR2 FQNEAQ come from the germline V gene (reference sequence). This CDR3 has 16 amino acids. With V trimmed by 2 bases and J by 0 bases, 1 base remained unmatched.

V gene TRBV28 combines with J gene TRBJ2-7, with D perhaps TRBD1 (5 bases). CDR1 is MDHEN, CDR2 SYDVKM, per germline. V lost 1 base and J 12 bases, leaving 19 bases between the germline ends. This CDR3 is built from 14 residues. DNA for the CDR3: TGTGCCAGCAGTTTATCCAGGCAGGGAAGAGCTCGGTACTTC. Encoded protein: CASSLSRQGRARYF. Together with reference TRBV28 and TRBJ2-7, the CDR3 gives the full variable domain: DVKVTQSSRYLVKRTGEKVFLECVQDMDHENMFWYRQDPGLGLRLIYFSYDVKMKEKGDIPEGYSVSREKKERFSLILESASTNQTSMYLCASSLSRQGRARYFGPGTRLTVT.

V gene TRBV19 combines with J gene TRBJ1-1, with 9 bases aligning to TRBD1. There are 13 residues in the CDR3. J was trimmed by 4 bases and V by 3 bases; bases with no gene match: 0. The germline CDR1 and CDR2 sequences are LNHDA and SQIVND (reference sequence). In nucleotides, the CDR3 is TGTGCCAGTAGTATGGGACAGGGCACTGAAGCTTTCTTT. Translating it yields CASSMGQGTEAFF.

The V gene is TRBV5-8, the J gene TRBJ2-5, with D possibly TRBD2 on 6 matching bases. There are 14 residues in the CDR3. V was pared by 0 bases and J by 4 bases, with 10 bases between. The germline CDR1 and CDR2 sequences are SGHTS and YDEGEE. As DNA, the CDR3 is TGTGCCAGCAGCTTGGTCCTCGGGAGAGAGACCCAGTACTTC. This translates into CASSLVLGRETQYF.

V usage is TRBV28 and J usage is TRBJ2-3, with 9 bases identical to TRBD2. This CDR3 has 15 residues. Germline V lookup: CDR1 MDHEN, CDR2 SYDVKM. The V gene end was trimmed by 3 bases and the J gene end by 6 bases; junction bases not matched to a gene: 7. The DNA for the CDR3 is TGTGCCAGCAGTTTTTTAGCGGGAGCAAGGGATACGCAGTATTTT. It is translated as CASSFLAGARDTQYF.

The chain links TRBV19 to TRBJ2-5; 10 bases line up with TRBD1. Losses at the gene ends were 2 bases for V and 5 bases for J; bases not matched to a gene: 23. Germline V lookup: CDR1 LNHDA, CDR2 SQIVND (reference sequence). The CDR3 is made up of 21 amino acids. CDR3 loop: CASSIRGGRDRGLAKGETQYF. CDR3 in DNA: TGTGCCAGTAGTATACGGGGTGGCCGGGACAGGGGCCTGGCCAAGGGGGAGACCCAGTACTTC.

The chain uses TRBV18 and TRBJ1-6; weak D call: TRBD1 (5 bases). Trimming took 8 bases from V and 6 from J, leaving 11 bases between them. Per germline, CDR1 KGHSH and CDR2 LQKENI. This CDR3 is built from 13 residues. The CDR3 reads CASQKTANSPLHF. The CDR3 DNA sequence: TGTGCCAGCCAGAAGACAGCTAATTCACCCCTCCACTTT.

This chain links TRBV5-4 with TRBJ2-1; 7 positions match TRBD2. CDR3 length: 14 residues. V lost 0 bases and J lost 3; bases outside the gene matches: 0. From germline, CDR1 is SGHNT and CDR2 YYREEE (reference sequence). CDR3 protein: CASSLGGSYNEQFF. In DNA, the CDR3 is TGTGCCAGCAGCTTGGGCGGGAGCTACAATGAGCAGTTCTTC.

V usage is TRBV7-6 and J usage is TRBJ2-7, with 8 bases identical to TRBD2. After removal of 1 base from V and 7 bases from J, the junction contained 6 bases not matched to a gene. Germline CDR1 and CDR2: SGHVS and FNYEAQ. The CDR3 is 14 amino acids. The DNA of the CDR3 is TGTGCCAGCAGCTTAGAAGCGGGAGCTAGGGAGCAGTACTTC. Translation: CASSLEAGAREQYF.

The V and J genes are TRBV6-5 and TRBJ1-1, with no clear D. CDR1 is MNHEY and CDR2 is SVGAGI in the germline V gene. Between the trimmed V and J ends, which lost 6 bases and 4 bases, there was a span of 12 bases. This CDR3 contains 13 residues. CDR3 in DNA: TGTGCCAGCAGACTTATAGTGAGCACTGAAGCTTTCTTT. It codes for CASRLIVSTEAFF.

V and J are TRBV5-4 and TRBJ1-2; no clear D gene. V lost 0 bases, J lost 2 bases, and 11 bases lay in between. This CDR3 region has 15 residues. Per germline, CDR1 SGHNT and CDR2 YYREEE (reference sequence). The CDR3 coding sequence is TGTGCCAGCAGCTTGGCCGGCGGAGGGAACTATGGCTACACCTTC. It yields the protein CASSLAGGGNYGYTF.